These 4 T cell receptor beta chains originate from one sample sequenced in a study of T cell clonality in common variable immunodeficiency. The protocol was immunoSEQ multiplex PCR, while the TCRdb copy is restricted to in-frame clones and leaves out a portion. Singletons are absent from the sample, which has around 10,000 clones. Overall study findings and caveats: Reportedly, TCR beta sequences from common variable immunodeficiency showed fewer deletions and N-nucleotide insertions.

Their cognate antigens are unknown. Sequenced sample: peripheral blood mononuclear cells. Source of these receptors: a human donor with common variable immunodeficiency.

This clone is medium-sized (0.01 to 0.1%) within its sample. The CDR3 here is CASSLSGQGGSPLHF. Partial CDR3 DNA: TGTGCCAGCAGTTTATCGGGACAGGGAGGCTCACCC. This chain uses TRBV28 with TRBJ1-6; 9 bases line up with TRBD1. The DNA ends 3 residues before the CDR3 does, and the rest of the CDR3 is filled in from the germline J gene. V shed 1 base, J shed 10 bases, and the junction held 5 bases outside the gene matches. CDR1 and CDR2 from the germline V gene are MDHEN and SYDVKM. This CDR3 is built from 15 residues.

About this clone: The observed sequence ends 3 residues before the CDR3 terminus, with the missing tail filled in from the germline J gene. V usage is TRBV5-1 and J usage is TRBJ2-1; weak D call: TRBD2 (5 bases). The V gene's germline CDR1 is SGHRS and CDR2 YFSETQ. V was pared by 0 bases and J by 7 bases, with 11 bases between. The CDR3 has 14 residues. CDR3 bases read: TGCGCCAGCAGCTTGGACTACCGGACTAATGAG. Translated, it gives CASSLDYRTNE. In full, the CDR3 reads CASSLDYRTNEQFF.

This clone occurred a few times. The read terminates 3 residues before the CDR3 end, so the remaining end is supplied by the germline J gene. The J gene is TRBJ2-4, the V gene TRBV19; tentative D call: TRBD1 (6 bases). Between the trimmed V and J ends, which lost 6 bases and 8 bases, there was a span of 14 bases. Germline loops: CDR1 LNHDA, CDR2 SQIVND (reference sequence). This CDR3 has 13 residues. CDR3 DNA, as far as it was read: TGTGCCAGTAGGGTGGCAGGGGTAGACATT. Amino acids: CASRVAGVDI. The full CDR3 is CASRVAGVDIQYF.

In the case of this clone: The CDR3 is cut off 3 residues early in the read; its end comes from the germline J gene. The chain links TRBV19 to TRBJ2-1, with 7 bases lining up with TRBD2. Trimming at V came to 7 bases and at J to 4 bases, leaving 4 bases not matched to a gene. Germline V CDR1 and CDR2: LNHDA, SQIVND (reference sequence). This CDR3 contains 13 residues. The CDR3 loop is CASKTGGYNEQFF. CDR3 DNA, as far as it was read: TGTGCCAGTAAGACCGGGGGGTACAATGAG.